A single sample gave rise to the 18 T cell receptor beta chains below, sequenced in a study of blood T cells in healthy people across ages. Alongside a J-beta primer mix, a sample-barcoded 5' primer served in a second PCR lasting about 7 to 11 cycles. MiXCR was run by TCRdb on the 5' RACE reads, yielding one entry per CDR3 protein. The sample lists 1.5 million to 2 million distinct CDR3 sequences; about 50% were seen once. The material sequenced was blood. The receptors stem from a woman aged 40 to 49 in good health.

The CDR3 nucleotides are TGTGCCAGCAACATTAGGGGGGAAAGCTACGAGCAGTACTTC. Residues: CASNIRGESYEQYF. This chain connects TRBV13 to TRBJ2-7; D may be TRBD1 or TRBD2 (6 bases each). Germline V CDR1 and CDR2: PRHDT, FYEKMQ (reference sequence). There are 14 residues in the CDR3. Between the trimmed V and J ends, which lost 7 bases and 3 bases, there was a span of 16 bases. Supplemented by reference TRBV13 and TRBJ2-7, the full variable domain reads AAGVIQSPRHLIKEKRETATLKCYPIPRHDTVYWYQQGPGQDPQFLISFYEKMQSDKGSIPDRFSAQQFSDYHSELNMSSLELGDSALYFCASNIRGESYEQYFGPGTRLTVT.

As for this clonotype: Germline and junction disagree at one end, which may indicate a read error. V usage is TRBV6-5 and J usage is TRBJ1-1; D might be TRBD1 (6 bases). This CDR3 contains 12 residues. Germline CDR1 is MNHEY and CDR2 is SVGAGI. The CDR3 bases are TGTACCAGCAGACACAGGGACACTGAAGCTTTCTTT. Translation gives CTSRHRDTEAFF.

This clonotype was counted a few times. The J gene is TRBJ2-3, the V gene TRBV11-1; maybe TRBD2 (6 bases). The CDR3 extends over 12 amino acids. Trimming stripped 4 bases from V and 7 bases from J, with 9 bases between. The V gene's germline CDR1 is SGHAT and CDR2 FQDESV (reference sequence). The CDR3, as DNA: TGTGCCAGCAGCTCCGGGGACTATACGCAGTATTTT. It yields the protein CASSSGDYTQYF. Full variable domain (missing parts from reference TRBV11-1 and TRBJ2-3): EAEVAQSPRYKITEKSQAVAFWCDPISGHATLYWYRQILGQGPELLVQFQDESVVDDSQLPKDRFSAERLKGVDSTLKIQPAELGDSAMYLCASSSGDYTQYFGPGTRLTVL.

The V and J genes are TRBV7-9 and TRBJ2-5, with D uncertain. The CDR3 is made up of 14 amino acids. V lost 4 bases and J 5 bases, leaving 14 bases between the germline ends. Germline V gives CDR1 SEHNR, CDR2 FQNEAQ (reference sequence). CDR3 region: CASSSGAVVETQYF. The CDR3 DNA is TGTGCCAGCAGCTCGGGCGCCGTGGTGGAGACCCAGTACTTC.

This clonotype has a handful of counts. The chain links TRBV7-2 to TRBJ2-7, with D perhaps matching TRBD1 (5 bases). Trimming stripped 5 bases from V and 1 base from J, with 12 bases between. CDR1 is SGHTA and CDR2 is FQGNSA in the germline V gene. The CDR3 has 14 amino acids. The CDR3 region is CASSARGRSYEQYF. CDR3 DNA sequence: TGTGCCAGCAGCGCTAGGGGCCGATCCTACGAGCAGTACTTC.

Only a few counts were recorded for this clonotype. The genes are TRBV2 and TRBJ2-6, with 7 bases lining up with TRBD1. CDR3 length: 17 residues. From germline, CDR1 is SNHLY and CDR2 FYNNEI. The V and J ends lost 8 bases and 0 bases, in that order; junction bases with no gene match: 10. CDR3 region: CASPPTGQSSGANVLTF. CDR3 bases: TGTGCCAGCCCACCGACAGGGCAAAGCTCTGGGGCCAACGTCCTGACTTTC.

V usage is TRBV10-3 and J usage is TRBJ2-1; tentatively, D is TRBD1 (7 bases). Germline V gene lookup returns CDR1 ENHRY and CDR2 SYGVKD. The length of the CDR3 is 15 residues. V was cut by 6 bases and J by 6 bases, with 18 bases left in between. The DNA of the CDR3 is TGTGCCATCAGCACCGGGACAGTGGGGGGCAATGAGCAGTTCTTC. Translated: CAISTGTVGGNEQFF.

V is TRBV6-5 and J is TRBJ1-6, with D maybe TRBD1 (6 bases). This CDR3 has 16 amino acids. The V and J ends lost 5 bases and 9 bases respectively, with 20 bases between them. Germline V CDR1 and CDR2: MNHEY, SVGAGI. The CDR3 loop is CASSTPPGPGASPLHF. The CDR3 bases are TGTGCCAGCAGTACACCCCCGGGACCAGGGGCTTCACCCCTCCACTTT.

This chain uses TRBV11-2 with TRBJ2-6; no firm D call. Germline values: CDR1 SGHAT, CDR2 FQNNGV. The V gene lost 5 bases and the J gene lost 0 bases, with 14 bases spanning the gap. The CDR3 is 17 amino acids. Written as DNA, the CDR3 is TGTGCCAGCAGCAAGGATAGACTGCACTCTGGGGCCAACGTCCTGACTTTC. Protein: CASSKDRLHSGANVLTF.

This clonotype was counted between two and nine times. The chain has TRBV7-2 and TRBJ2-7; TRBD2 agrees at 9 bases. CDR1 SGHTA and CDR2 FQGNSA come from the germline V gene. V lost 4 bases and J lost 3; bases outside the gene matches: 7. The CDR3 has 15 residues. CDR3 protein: CASSWSLAGLYEQYF. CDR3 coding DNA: TGTGCCAGCAGCTGGTCCCTAGCGGGGCTCTACGAGCAGTACTTC. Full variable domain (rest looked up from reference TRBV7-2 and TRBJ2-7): GAGVSQSPSNKVTEKGKDVELRCDPISGHTALYWYRQSLGQGLEFLIYFQGNSAPDKSGLPSDRFSAERTGGSVSTLTIQRTQQEDSAVYLCASSWSLAGLYEQYFGPGTRLTVT.

Here the CDR3 DNA reads TGTGCCAGCAGCCAAGAGGGGCTAGCGGGGGTAAAAGAGACCCAGTACTTC. Its translation is CASSQEGLAGVKETQYF. J is TRBJ2-5 and V is TRBV3-1, with 10 bases matching TRBD2. V gave up 0 bases and J gave up 3 bases; unmatched junction bases: 7. This CDR3 region has 17 residues. Germline V CDR1 and CDR2: LGHDT, YNNKEL (reference sequence).

CDR3 nucleotides: TGCAGTGCTATTCAGGACAGTTGGACAGGTGGCTACACCTTC. Translated: CSAIQDSWTGGYTF. The rearrangement uses TRBV20-1 and TRBJ1-2; 7 nucleotides match TRBD1. CDR1 and CDR2 from the germline V gene are DFQATT and SNEGSKA (reference sequence). V was pared by 4 bases and J by 7 bases, with 12 bases of the junction left unmatched. CDR3 length: 14 residues.

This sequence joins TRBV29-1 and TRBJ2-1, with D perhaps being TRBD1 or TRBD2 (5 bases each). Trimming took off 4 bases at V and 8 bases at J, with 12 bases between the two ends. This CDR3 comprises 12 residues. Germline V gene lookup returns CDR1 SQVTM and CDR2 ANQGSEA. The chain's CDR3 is CSVGGNIDEQFF. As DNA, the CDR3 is TGCAGCGTTGGGGGGAATATAGATGAGCAGTTCTTC.

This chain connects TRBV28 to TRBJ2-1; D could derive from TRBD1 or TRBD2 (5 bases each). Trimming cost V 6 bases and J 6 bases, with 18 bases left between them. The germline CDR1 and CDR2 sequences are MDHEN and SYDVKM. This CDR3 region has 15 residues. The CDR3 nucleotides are TGTGCCAGCAGCCCCGGGACGCGGTCTAGCAATGAGCAGTTCTTC. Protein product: CASSPGTRSSNEQFF.

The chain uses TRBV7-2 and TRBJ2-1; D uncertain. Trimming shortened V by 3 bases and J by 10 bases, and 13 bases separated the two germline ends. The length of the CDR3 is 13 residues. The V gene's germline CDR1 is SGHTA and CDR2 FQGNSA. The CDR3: CASSFGSGKEQFF. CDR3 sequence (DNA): TGTGCCAGCAGCTTCGGAAGTGGGAAGGAGCAGTTCTTC.

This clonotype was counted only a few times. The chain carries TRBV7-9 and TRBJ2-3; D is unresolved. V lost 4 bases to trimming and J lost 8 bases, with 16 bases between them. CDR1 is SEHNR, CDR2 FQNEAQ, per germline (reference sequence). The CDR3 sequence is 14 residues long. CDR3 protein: CASSSETKFATQYF. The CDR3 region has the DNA TGTGCCAGCAGCTCGGAGACAAAGTTTGCTACGCAGTATTTT.

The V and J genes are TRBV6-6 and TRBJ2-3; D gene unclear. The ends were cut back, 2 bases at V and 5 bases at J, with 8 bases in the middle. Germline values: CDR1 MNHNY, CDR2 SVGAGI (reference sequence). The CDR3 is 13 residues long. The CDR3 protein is CASSYNGVDTQYF. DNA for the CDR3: TGTGCCAGCAGTTACAACGGCGTAGATACGCAGTATTTT.

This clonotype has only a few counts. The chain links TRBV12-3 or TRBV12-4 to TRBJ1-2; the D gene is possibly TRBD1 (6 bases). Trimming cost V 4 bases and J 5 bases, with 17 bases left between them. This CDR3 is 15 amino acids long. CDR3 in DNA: TGTGCCAGCAGTTCTCCCGGGACAACGAAGTATGGCTACACCTTC. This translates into CASSSPGTTKYGYTF.